The present entry profiles one TCR beta chain with its context. It has no known antigen specificity. Base quality data are lacking; no much larger clone is found one base away. A cohort of around 28 patients with locally advanced or metastatic urothelial carcinoma, treated at Memorial Sloan Kettering on a trial protocol, was included. Peripheral blood mononuclear cells were collected pretreatment and during treatment, with between 1 and 8 total time points per patient. The Qiagen DNeasy Blood extraction kit was used to purify genomic DNA from total PBMCs and from tumor samples. Collected pretreatment and during treatment, PBMCs were isolated and stored as previously described. The sample comes from a study of PD-L1 blockade in urothelial cancer (dated by TCRdb to 2015 to 2018). With respect to the entire study: All patients started therapy around 2014 and received atezolizumab 1,200 mg intravenously every 3 weeks. About 90% of the 29 patients were identified as males with urothelial cancer of bladder origin, and a prior smoking history was reported by 18 of 29 patients. Patients had an ECOG performance status of 0 or 1 and had received between 0 and 3 prior chemotherapy regimens. Blood samples were analyzed at 3 weeks after treatment start (second dose) and at 6 weeks after treatment start. A median of 141,255 T cells and 80,000 or so unique TCRs was obtained from blood samples, and a median clonality of roughly 0.08 was observed. An exploratory multi-omic analysis was conducted of the somatic, immune and clinical correlates of response to PD-L1 blockade with atezolizumab in urothelial cancer. Pretreatment tumor samples and matched peripheral blood, collected serially before and after atezolizumab treatment, underwent TCR sequencing. Durable clinical benefit was defined as progression-free survival longer than 6 months, and TCR features were also tested against progression-free and overall survival. In the same patients, whole exome sequencing and RNA sequencing of pretreatment tumors were performed in addition to TCR sequencing. About 10 patients achieved durable clinical benefit and about 22 did not. Some 29 patients had pretreatment blood TCR-seq, some 25 had at least one posttreatment blood collection, and some 25 had tumor TCR-seq.

To estimate absolute template abundance from read counts, synthetic TCR analog templates were spiked into each PCR. The immunoSEQ assay was used to amplify TCRbeta CDR3 regions from genomic DNA with bias-controlled V and J gene primers. Sequencing of rearranged TCRbeta segments was performed at approximately 20X coverage. Per the original workflow: Clustering was used to correct sequencing errors, and CDR3s were annotated against IMGT so that V, D and J genes could be assigned. Downstream analyses used only productive TCRbeta rearrangements, leaving out any out-of-frame or stop-codon sequences. Clonality was computed as one minus Shannon entropy normalized by the log of the number of unique productive sequences. Fisher's exact test with Benjamini-Hochberg correction, at a threshold of adjusted p below 0.01, was used to find clones that differed between time points or between blood and tumor. TCRdb mirrors the immuneACCESS table, restricted to in-frame sequences. Some clones are absent from its copies; in checked studies, under half trace to an unresolved V gene, and the reason for the others is unknown. The D gene and trimming were derived from the DNA, and the V and J assignments and clone size from that table. The sample has 100,000 or so clones on record, 91% of them singletons. The top ten hold 0.7% to 0.95% of the sample.

The cysteine opens and the phenylalanine closes a CDR3 of 13 amino acids. The kept DNA is CDR3 alone, 39 bases in frame from the first base. V loses 4 bases at its end and J loses 7 bases; junction bases beyond the gene matches: 4. Sequences WSHSY (CDR1) and SAAADI (CDR2) are obtained from the germline V gene. Summary of the overall study and its limitations: Among patients with durable benefit, tumor-associated TCR clones showed greater expansion in peripheral blood 3 weeks after treatment started (n = 22, p = 0.022). A pretreatment peripheral blood TCR clonality below the median was linked to improved progression-free and overall survival. Because of the small sample size (n ≈ 29) and the many exploratory analyses performed, the results are intended to be regarded as hypothesis-generating.

The chain is assembled from TRBV10-2 and TRBJ1-1, and TRBD1 matches 9 of the central bases. The receptor's source is a woman over 75 with urothelial cancer. The source was PBMCs, collected around atezolizumab (anti-PD-L1) treatment. The CDR3 has the sequence CASSGQGEGEAFF. The DNA sequence reads TGCGCCAGCAGTGGACAGGGGGAGGGTGAAGCTTTCTTT.